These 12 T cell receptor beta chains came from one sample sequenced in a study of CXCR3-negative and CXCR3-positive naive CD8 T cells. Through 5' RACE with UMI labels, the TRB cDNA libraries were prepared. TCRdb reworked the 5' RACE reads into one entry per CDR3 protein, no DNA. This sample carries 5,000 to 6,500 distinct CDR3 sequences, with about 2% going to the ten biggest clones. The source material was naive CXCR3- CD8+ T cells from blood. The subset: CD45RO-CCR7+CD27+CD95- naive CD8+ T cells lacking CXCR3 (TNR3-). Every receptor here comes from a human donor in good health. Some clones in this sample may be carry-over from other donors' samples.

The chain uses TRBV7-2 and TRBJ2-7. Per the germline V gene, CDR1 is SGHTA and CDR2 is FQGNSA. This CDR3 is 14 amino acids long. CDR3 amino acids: CASSSLLDPYEQYF.

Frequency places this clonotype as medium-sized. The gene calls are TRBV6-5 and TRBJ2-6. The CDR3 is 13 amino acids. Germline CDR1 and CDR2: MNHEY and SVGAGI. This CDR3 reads CASMVGGANVLTF.

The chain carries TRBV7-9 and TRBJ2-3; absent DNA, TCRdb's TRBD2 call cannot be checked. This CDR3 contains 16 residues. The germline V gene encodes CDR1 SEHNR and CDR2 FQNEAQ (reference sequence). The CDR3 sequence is CASSSQLAGVTDTQYF.

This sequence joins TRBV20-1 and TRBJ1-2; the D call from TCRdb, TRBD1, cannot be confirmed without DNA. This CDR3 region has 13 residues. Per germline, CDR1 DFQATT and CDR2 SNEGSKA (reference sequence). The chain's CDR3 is CSAREDRDYGYTF.

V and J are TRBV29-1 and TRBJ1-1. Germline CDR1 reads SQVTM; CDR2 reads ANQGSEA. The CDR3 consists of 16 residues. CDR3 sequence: CSVEDPGGGRDTEAFF. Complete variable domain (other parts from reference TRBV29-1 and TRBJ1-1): SAVISQKPSRDICQRGTSLTIQCQVDSQVTMMFWYRQQPGQSLTLIATANQGSEATYESGFVIDKFPISRPNLTFSTLTVSNMSPEDSSIYLCSVEDPGGGRDTEAFFGQGTRLTVV.

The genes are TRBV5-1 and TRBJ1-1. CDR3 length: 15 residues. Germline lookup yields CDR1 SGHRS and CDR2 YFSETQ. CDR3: CASSLSEGSNTEAFF.

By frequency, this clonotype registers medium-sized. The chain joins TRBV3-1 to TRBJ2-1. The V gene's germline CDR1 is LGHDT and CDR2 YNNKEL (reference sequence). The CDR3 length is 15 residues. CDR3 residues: CASSQVISSYNEQFF.

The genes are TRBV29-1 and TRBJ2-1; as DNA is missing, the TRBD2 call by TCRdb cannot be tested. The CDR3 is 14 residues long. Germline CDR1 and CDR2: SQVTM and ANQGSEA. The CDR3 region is CSVTLAGDRIEQFF.

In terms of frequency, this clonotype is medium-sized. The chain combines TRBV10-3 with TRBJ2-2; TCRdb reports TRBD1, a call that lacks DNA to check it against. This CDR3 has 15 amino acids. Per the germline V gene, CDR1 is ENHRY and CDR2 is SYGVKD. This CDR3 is CAISPDRVGSGELFF.

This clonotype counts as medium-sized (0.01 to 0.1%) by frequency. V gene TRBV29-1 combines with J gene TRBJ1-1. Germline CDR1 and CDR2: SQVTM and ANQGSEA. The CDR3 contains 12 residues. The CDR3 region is CSVVLANTEAFF.

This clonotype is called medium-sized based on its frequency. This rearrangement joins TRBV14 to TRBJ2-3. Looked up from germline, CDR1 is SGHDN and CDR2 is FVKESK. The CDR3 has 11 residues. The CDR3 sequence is CASSLGDTQYF.

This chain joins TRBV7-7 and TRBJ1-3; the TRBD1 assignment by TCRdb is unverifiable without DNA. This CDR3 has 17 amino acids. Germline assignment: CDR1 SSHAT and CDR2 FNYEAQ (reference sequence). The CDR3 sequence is CASSKINPGQGGNTIYF. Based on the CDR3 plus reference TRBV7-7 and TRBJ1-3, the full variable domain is GAGVSQSPRYKVTKRGQDVTLRCDPISSHATLYWYQQALGQGPEFLTYFNYEAQPDKSGLPSDRFSAERPEGSISTLTIQRTEQRDSAMYRCASSKINPGQGGNTIYFGEGSWLTVV.